This TCR beta chain derives from a study of blood T cells in healthy people across ages (dated by TCRdb to between 2014 and 2016). Background on the whole study: Template switching captured roughly one uniquely barcoded TCR beta cDNA molecule per two T cells in model experiments. The study measured age-related changes in TCR beta repertoire diversity using deep sequencing normalized with unique cDNA molecular identifiers. The donors were split into four age groups: young (average about 16 years), middle-aged (more than 35), aged (over 55) and long-lived (roughly 88). Donors of different ages were randomly distributed across sequencing lanes to avoid experimental bias. Two additional independent replicas of 1 million unique cDNA reads from the same blood draw were analyzed for two donors (one aged 18 to 30 and one aged 80 or older).

The library was made by 5' RACE. A second 7 to 11 cycle PCR used a sample-barcoded 5' primer and a J-beta primer mix. A unique molecular identifier was introduced onto each TCR beta cDNA molecule by a template-switch 5' adaptor carrying 12 random nucleotides. Each sample yielded at least 3 million CDR3-containing paired-end reads. First-strand cDNA synthesis was performed from all RNA using the Mint cDNA synthesis kit, with priming by a TRBC-specific oligonucleotide. Following uracil-DNA glycosylase treatment, all cDNA underwent a first 18-cycle PCR with the universal primers M1SS and BC2_uni_R. Under the source paper's analysis protocol: For normalization, 1 million high-quality reads were randomly selected from each sample, with every read carrying a distinct molecular identifier. Reads with shared molecular identifiers were discarded instead of being binned into consensus sequences. MiTCR, with a Q25 quality threshold and the strictest error-elimination algorithm, was used for CDR3 identification, clonotype clustering and error correction. A nonparametric unseen species model with Euler transformation was used to estimate lower-bound total TCR beta diversity. TCRdb passed the public sequencing reads through fastp at Q25 and MiXCR, retaining productive beta sequences. Every entry covers one CDR3 protein and lists the most common genes and DNA from its rows. Clone size and V and J calls follow TCRdb, not the original study. The sample table records 1.5 million to 2 million distinct CDR3 sequences; around 42% of these occur just once. The ten largest clones add up to 20% to 25% of the sample.

V and J are truncated by 5 bases and 0 bases respectively, leaving an intervening sequence of 11 bases. As encoded in the germline V gene (reference sequence), CDR1 is MNHNY while CDR2 is SVGAGI. The CDR3 spans 14 residues, from the cysteine through the phenylalanine. The only DNA kept is the CDR3, 42 bases in frame from the first base. General conclusions and limits of the study: As age increased, observed TCR beta diversity per million T cells dropped in a roughly linear way, and a significant reduction was already evident by age 40. Estimates of total diversity based on one million sequenced T cells were regarded as lower bounds and as underestimates. Because the CMV infection status of the donors was unknown, age-related changes in expanded clonotypes may potentially have been confounded. Conclusive comparison of naive and antigen-experienced compartments was prevented by the profiling of bulk unsorted PBMCs. The percentage of naive T cells measured by flow cytometry correlated strongly with observed TCR beta diversity. The long-lived group showed more naive CD4+ T cells, fewer expanded clones and increased TCR diversity than the aged group, suggesting age selection.

This clonotype was counted a few times. The antigen it recognizes is unknown. Base qualities were left out, and no much larger clone turns up one base away. The donors were some 39 Caucasian individuals from Russia, aged 6 to 90 years, who were systemically healthy. Roughly 9.5 milliliters of peripheral blood were drawn from each donor into EDTA-treated Vacutainer tubes. Ficoll-Paque density-gradient centrifugation was used to isolate PBMCs, with at least 7 million per sample. Trizol reagent was used to extract total RNA from PBMCs, with at least 6 micrograms per sample. The percentages of naive CD45RAhigh/CD27high T cells were determined by flow cytometry on a PBMC aliquot from every donor.

Sample: blood. The TCR sequence derives from a human donor in good health. This sequence uses TRBV6-6 and TRBJ2-7; the D gene identity is not certain. CDR3 protein: CASSNTRSSYEQYF. The nucleotide sequence reads TGTGCCAGCAGTAACACAAGGAGCTCCTACGAGCAGTACTTC.